This record concerns one T cell receptor (beta chain) sequence. Its antigen is unknown. Clones were sequenced by immunoSEQ multiplex PCR, and TCRdb holds only the in-frame ones, with some missing. In the table there are around 78,000 clones, around 87% of which are singletons. This entry is derived from a study of graft-versus-host responses after intestinal transplantation. Study-wide points: Some GvH clones appeared in ileal mucosa or blood before recipient bone marrow.

CDR1 and CDR2 from the germline V gene are SGDLS and YYNGEE. There are 15 residues in the CDR3. V lost 3 bases, J lost 1 base, and 3 bases stayed unmatched. The sample in question was unstimulated CD8+ T cells sorted from spleen or lymph node cells, obtained before transplant. The V gene is TRBV9, the J gene TRBJ2-2; 7 bases are a match to TRBD2. This receptor was taken from a human donor who was the organ donor for an intestinal transplant. The CDR3 nucleotides are TGTGCCAGCAGCGCAACTAGCGAGAACACCGGGGAGCTGTTTTTT. Amino acid sequence: CASSATSENTGELFF.